The 20 T cell receptor beta chains presented below share a single source sample, sequenced in a study of T cell responses to AZD1222 COVID-19 vaccine (dated by TCRdb to about 2021). The sample's time point, from its label and the paper: baseline before first vaccination. Receptor libraries were prepared by the immunoSEQ multiplex PCR assay. TCRdb took over this immuneACCESS table, retaining in-frame rearrangements with V and J assigned. Such tables are incomplete; in checked studies, under half of the missing clones stem from an unresolved V gene, and the remainder is unexplained. The sample table holds fewer than 180,000 clones, of which 94% were seen once. Jointly, the top ten make up around 1.3% of the sample. The sample in question was peripheral blood, obtained on day 0 of AZD1222 vaccination. The receptors were sampled from an adult in good health.

The chain is built from TRBV19 and TRBJ1-3; 7 bases fit TRBD1. Trimming took 4 bases from V and 2 from J; bases not matched to a gene: 5. CDR1 is LNHDA and CDR2 is SQIVND in the germline V gene (reference sequence). The CDR3 consists of 15 residues. The CDR3 reads CASSTDRDPGNTIYF. The CDR3 DNA sequence: TGTGCCAGTAGTACCGACAGGGACCCTGGAAACACCATATATTTT.

The chain is built from TRBV10-3 and TRBJ1-3; D remains unclear. Deletions cut 10 bases from V and 0 bases from J, with 13 bases between. The CDR3 length is 14 residues. Germline lookup yields CDR1 ENHRY and CDR2 SYGVKD. The CDR3 region has the DNA TGTGCCACCAGCTCGGGCAGCTCTGGAAACACCATATATTTT. Residues: CATSSGSSGNTIYF.

The genes are TRBV9 and TRBJ1-6; D perhaps matches TRBD1 (6 bases). The V gene lost 7 bases and the J gene lost 7 bases, with 9 bases spanning the gap. The length of the CDR3 is 12 residues. Germline V CDR1 and CDR2: SGDLS, YYNGEE. The CDR3 here is CASSTGNSPLHF. CDR3 nucleotides: TGTGCCAGCTCTACAGGGAATTCACCCCTCCACTTT.

The chain has TRBV18 and TRBJ1-1; D call uncertain. In germline, CDR1 is KGHSH, CDR2 LQKENI. CDR3 length: 15 amino acids. Deletions cut 3 bases from V and 5 bases from J, with 16 bases between. The CDR3: CASSPAPPGRTEAFF. DNA of the CDR3: TGTGCCAGCTCACCGGCCCCCCCGGGTAGGACTGAAGCTTTCTTT.

The rearrangement links TRBV19 to TRBJ2-3, with D perhaps being TRBD1 or TRBD2 (6 bases each). This CDR3 has 18 amino acids. Between the trimmed V and J ends, which lost 2 bases and 0 bases, there was a span of 18 bases. Germline lookup yields CDR1 LNHDA and CDR2 SQIVND (reference sequence). CDR3 sequence (DNA): TGTGCCAGTAGTATACCAGGGGAGGCAGAATCTAGCACAGATACGCAGTATTTT. The encoded protein is CASSIPGEAESSTDTQYF.

This sequence joins TRBV5-1 and TRBJ2-3; D is possibly TRBD2 (6 bases). The V and J ends lost 4 bases and 3 bases respectively, with 12 bases between them. The CDR3 consists of 14 residues. The germline V gene encodes CDR1 SGHRS and CDR2 YFSETQ. The CDR3 loop reads CASSAGPLTDTQYF. The CDR3 DNA follows: TGCGCCAGCAGCGCGGGACCCCTGACAGATACGCAGTATTTT.

CDR3 in DNA: TGTGCCAGCAGCTTAGCGCCGGCGGGACCCCCCACAGATACGCAGTATTTT. It yields the protein CASSLAPAGPPTDTQYF. The chain joins TRBV7-6 to TRBJ2-3, with D tentatively TRBD2 (6 bases). Trimming left V 0 bases short and J 2 bases short, with 15 bases between. This CDR3 region has 17 residues. The V gene's germline CDR1 is SGHVS and CDR2 FNYEAQ.

The rearrangement joins TRBV2 to TRBJ1-4, with a possible D match to TRBD1 (5 bases). CDR3 size: 17 residues. CDR1 SNHLY and CDR2 FYNNEI come from the germline V gene. The V end was cut by 8 bases, the J end by 0 bases, with 19 bases between. CDR3 protein: CASSGELGLATNEKLFF. CDR3 nucleotide sequence: TGTGCCAGCTCCGGCGAATTGGGGCTTGCAACTAATGAAAAACTGTTTTTT.

The chain employs TRBV2 and TRBJ1-2, with TRBD1 as a possible D gene (5 bases). This CDR3 has 14 amino acids. Germline values: CDR1 SNHLY, CDR2 FYNNEI. The germline V and J ends were trimmed by 6 bases and 0 bases, with 11 bases remaining between them. The CDR3 sequence: CASSGTETNYGYTF. In DNA, the CDR3 is TGTGCCAGCAGCGGGACGGAAACTAACTATGGCTACACCTTC.

The CDR3, as DNA: TGTGCCAGCAGTTACGGGATAGCCAAAAACATTCAGTACTTC. Its protein product is CASSYGIAKNIQYF. The genes are TRBV6-5 and TRBJ2-4; D is unresolved. CDR1 is MNHEY, CDR2 SVGAGI, per germline. The CDR3 covers 14 residues. V was trimmed by 2 bases and J by 0 bases, leaving 5 bases between them.

The V gene is TRBV7-8, the J gene TRBJ1-3; 7 bases are a match to TRBD1. V was clipped by 2 bases and J by 0 bases; unmatched bases: 4. This CDR3 comprises 16 residues. The V gene's germline CDR1 is SGHVS and CDR2 FQNEAQ. This CDR3 is CASSLRDRSSGNTIYF. CDR3 in DNA: TGTGCCAGCAGCTTAAGGGACAGAAGCTCTGGAAACACCATATATTTT.

The V gene is TRBV15, the J gene TRBJ1-4; D might be TRBD1 (5 bases). The CDR3 consists of 14 residues. Trimming left V 0 bases short and J 8 bases short, with 10 bases between. Germline-derived CDR1 and CDR2 are LNHNV and YYDKDF (reference sequence). The CDR3 DNA follows: TGTGCCACCAGCAGAGATCAGGGTGGAGAAAAACTGTTTTTT. It specifies CATSRDQGGEKLFF.

The chain employs TRBV18 and TRBJ1-2, with a weak D call TRBD1 (5 bases). From germline, CDR1 is KGHSH and CDR2 LQKENI. V was trimmed by 8 bases and J by 2 bases, leaving 15 bases between them. The CDR3 sequence is 14 residues long. The CDR3 sequence is CASAEQDQNYGYTF. The DNA of the CDR3 is TGTGCCAGCGCGGAACAGGACCAGAACTATGGCTACACCTTC.

The V gene is TRBV3-1 (or the pseudogene TRBV3-2), the J gene TRBJ1-2; D is unresolved. This CDR3 has 15 residues. The V gene lost 3 bases and the J gene lost 7 bases, with 18 bases spanning the gap. CDR1 LGHDT and CDR2 YNNKEL come from the germline V gene (reference sequence). The CDR3 sequence: CASSQARGTFSGYTF. The DNA for the CDR3 is TGTGCCAGCAGCCAGGCCCGGGGTACCTTCAGTGGCTACACCTTC.

The chain uses TRBV7-3 and TRBJ1-1; D is uncertain. Trimming pared 4 bases from V and 2 bases from J, leaving 5 bases between. Germline lookup yields CDR1 SGHTA and CDR2 FQGTGA. The CDR3 extends over 12 amino acids. The CDR3 sequence is CASSSSNTEAFF. CDR3 DNA: TGTGCCAGCAGCTCTAGTAACACTGAAGCTTTCTTT.

CDR3 sequence reads: CASSFGQGGGYTF. Written as DNA, the CDR3 is TGCGCCAGCAGCTTCGGACAGGGAGGCGGCTACACCTTC. This chain uses TRBV5-1 with TRBJ1-2, with TRBD1 matching 8 bases. J lost 8 bases, V lost 2 bases, and 5 bases had no gene match. The CDR3 consists of 13 residues. CDR1 and CDR2 (germline): SGHRS, YFSETQ.

The chain joins TRBV19 to TRBJ1-3; D perhaps matches TRBD1 (6 bases). The ends were cut back, 7 bases at V and 2 bases at J, with 18 bases in the middle. The CDR3 covers 16 residues. The germline V gene has CDR1 LNHDA and CDR2 SQIVND (reference sequence). The CDR3 loop is CASTLVGGAPGNTIYF. CDR3 coding DNA: TGTGCCAGTACCCTGGTAGGGGGGGCTCCTGGAAACACCATATATTTT. Filled out from reference TRBV19 and TRBJ1-3, the complete variable domain reads DGGITQSPKYLFRKEGQNVTLSCEQNLNHDAMYWYRQDPGQGLRLIYYSQIVNDFQKGDIAEGYSVSREKKESFPLTVTSAQKNPTAFYLCASTLVGGAPGNTIYFGEGSWLTVV.

The chain links TRBV10-3 to TRBJ1-2; D is possibly TRBD1 (5 bases). This CDR3 has 14 residues. Per the germline V gene, CDR1 is ENHRY and CDR2 is SYGVKD. The V gene lost 6 bases and the J gene lost 4 bases, with 15 bases spanning the gap. The CDR3 loop is CAISGGALSYGYTF. The CDR3 DNA sequence: TGTGCCATCAGCGGAGGGGCCCTCAGCTATGGCTACACCTTC.

The chain joins TRBV7-9 to TRBJ1-2, with 7 bases aligning to TRBD1. Germline CDR1 SEHNR, CDR2 FQNEAQ (reference sequence). V lost 5 bases and J lost 1; bases outside the gene matches: 10. The length of the CDR3 is 16 residues. The CDR3 sequence: CASSHPGQLYNYGYTF. CDR3 bases: TGTGCCAGCAGCCACCCGGGACAGCTATATAACTATGGCTACACCTTC.

The gene calls are TRBV5-5 and TRBJ2-7; a weak D match, TRBD1 (6 bases). This CDR3 has 13 amino acids. The germline gives CDR1 SGHKS, CDR2 YYEKEE (reference sequence). Deletions cut 0 bases from V and 12 bases from J, with 16 bases between. Here the CDR3 reads CASSLETGGVLYV. The CDR3 DNA reads as TGTGCCAGCAGCTTGGAGACAGGAGGAGTACTGTACGTC.